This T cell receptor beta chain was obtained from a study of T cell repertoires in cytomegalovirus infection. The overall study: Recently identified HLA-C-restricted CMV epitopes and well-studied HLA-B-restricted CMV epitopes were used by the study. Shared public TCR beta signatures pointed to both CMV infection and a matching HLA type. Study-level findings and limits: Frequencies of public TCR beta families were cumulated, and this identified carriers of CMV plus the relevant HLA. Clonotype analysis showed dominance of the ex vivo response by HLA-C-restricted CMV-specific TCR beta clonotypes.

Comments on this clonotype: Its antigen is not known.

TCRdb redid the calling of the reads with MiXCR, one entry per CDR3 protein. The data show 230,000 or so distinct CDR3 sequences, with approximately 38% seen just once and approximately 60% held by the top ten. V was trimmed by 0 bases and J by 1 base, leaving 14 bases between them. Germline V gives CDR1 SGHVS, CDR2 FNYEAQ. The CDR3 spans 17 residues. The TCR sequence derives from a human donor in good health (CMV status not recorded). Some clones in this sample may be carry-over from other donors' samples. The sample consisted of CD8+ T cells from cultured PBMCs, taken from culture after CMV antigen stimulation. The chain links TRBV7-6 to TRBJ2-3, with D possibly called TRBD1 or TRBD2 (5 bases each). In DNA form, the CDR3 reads TGTGCCAGCAGCTTAGCCCTGAGAGGGGTCGGCACAGATACGCAGTATTTT. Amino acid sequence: CASSLALRGVGTDTQYF.